The clone carrying this TCR beta chain has at least ten counts. Its matching antigen is unknown. TCRdb re-analysed the 5' RACE reads in MiXCR, keeping a single row per CDR3 protein. The repertoire holds 350,000 or so distinct CDR3 sequences, with 12% as singletons. The sample is drawn from a study of identical twins. Overall study findings and caveats: Researchers reported weaker excess twin sharing in beta out-of-frame sequences. Reduced insertions were recorded for abundant cord blood beta clonotypes, with no such pattern in memory repertoires. The study found excess low generation probability among twin-shared out-of-frame alpha sequences.

This CDR3 has 18 residues. The V gene end was trimmed by 1 base and the J gene end by 2 bases; junction bases not matched to a gene: 6. CDR1 is MNHEY, CDR2 SMNVEV, per germline (reference sequence). Another study also made use of these data, one on yellow fever vaccine responses in identical twins.

This receptor was obtained from a woman aged 18-30 years in good health. The chain has TRBV27 and TRBJ2-2, with 11 bases lining up with TRBD2. Input material: CD8+ T cells sorted from blood. As DNA, the CDR3 is TGTGCCAGCAGTTTATGGCTAGCGGGAGGACGAAACACCGGGGAGCTGTTTTTT. It codes for CASSLWLAGGRNTGELFF.